Listed here are 10 T cell receptor beta chains from one sample, sequenced in a study of blood T cell repertoires in COVID-19. Profiling relied on immunoSEQ multiplex PCR, and the TCRdb table lists in-frame clones only, not all of them. Of around 300,000 clones in the sample, approximately 91% are singletons; the top ten hold 2% to 2.5%. Sequencing was done on a sample of peripheral blood. Source of these receptors: a middle-aged man with acute or convalescent COVID-19.

The gene calls are TRBV25-1 and TRBJ1-5; TRBD1 might be the D (5 bases). The germline V gene has CDR1 MGHDK and CDR2 SYGVNS. The germline V and J ends were trimmed by 8 bases and 4 bases, with 15 bases remaining between them. The CDR3 is 14 amino acids. The CDR3 loop is CASSSSGGNQPQHF. The CDR3 DNA sequence: TGTGCCAGCTCCTCCTCCGGGGGGAATCAGCCCCAGCATTTT.

This sequence joins TRBV29-1 and TRBJ1-2; TRBD1 matches at 9 bases. Germline V lookup: CDR1 SQVTM, CDR2 ANQGSEA. CDR3 size: 13 residues. The ends lost 7 bases at V and 5 bases at J; junction bases unmatched: 8. CDR3 in DNA: TGCAGCGCTGGACAGGGGAGAAATTATGGCTACACCTTC. This encodes CSAGQGRNYGYTF.

J is TRBJ2-2 and V is TRBV24-1; 11 bases are a match to TRBD2. Germline CDR1 KGHDR, CDR2 SFDVKD. This CDR3 has 16 amino acids. V shed 7 bases and J 0 bases; nucleotides not matched to a gene: 3. The CDR3 bases are TGTGCCACCAGCCCGACTAGCGGGGCGAACACCGGGGAGCTGTTTTTT. This encodes CATSPTSGANTGELFF.

The chain is built from TRBV2 and TRBJ1-4, with a weak D call TRBD1 (5 bases). Germline assignment: CDR1 SNHLY and CDR2 FYNNEI. V was pared by 5 bases and J by 7 bases, with 11 bases between. This CDR3 is built from 13 residues. CDR3 nucleotides: TGTGCCAGCAGTTCAGGGTTGGGTGAAAAACTGTTTTTT. Translated: CASSSGLGEKLFF.

Here the CDR3 DNA reads TGTGCCAGCAGTGACAGGACAGGGGCGAACACTGAAGCTTTCTTT. Protein: CASSDRTGANTEAFF. This chain joins TRBV6-1 and TRBJ1-1; 9 bases are shared with TRBD1. V was clipped by 3 bases and J by 1 base; unmatched bases: 3. CDR1 and CDR2 (germline): MNHNS, SASEGT. CDR3 length equals 15 residues.

The chain carries TRBV7-3 and TRBJ2-1, with D unclear. CDR1 SGHTA and CDR2 FQGTGA come from the germline V gene. Trimming left V 3 bases short and J 3 bases short, with 15 bases between. The length of the CDR3 is 16 residues. DNA of the CDR3: TGTGCCAGCAGCTTTATTAGGTCCACTATCTACAATGAGCAGTTCTTC. Amino acid sequence: CASSFIRSTIYNEQFF.

This clone was observed a handful of times. The chain has TRBV6-5 and TRBJ1-1; D gene ambiguous. Germline V CDR1 and CDR2: MNHEY, SVGAGI. The CDR3 has 15 amino acids. V was shortened by 10 bases and J by 1 base, with 19 bases between the two germline ends. CDR3 residues: CATLKREAGNTEAFF. DNA of the CDR3: TGTGCCACCCTAAAACGGGAAGCGGGGAACACTGAAGCTTTCTTT.

This clone has a single count. The genes are TRBV19 and TRBJ1-5; TRBD1 agrees at 8 bases. The CDR3 loop spans 15 amino acids. V shed 5 bases and J 6 bases; nucleotides not matched to a gene: 9. Per the germline V gene, CDR1 is LNHDA and CDR2 is SQIVND (reference sequence). CDR3 protein: CASSVTGDGGQPQHF. The CDR3 region has the DNA TGTGCCAGTAGTGTGACAGGGGATGGTGGTCAGCCCCAGCATTTT.

V gene TRBV7-9 combines with J gene TRBJ1-2, with 10 positions matching TRBD1. The CDR3 runs to 14 residues. Per the germline V gene, CDR1 is SEHNR and CDR2 is FQNEAQ (reference sequence). Unmatched junction bases numbered 3, after V lost 4 bases and J lost 4 bases. CDR3 sequence reads: CASSSRQGAYGYTF. Here the CDR3 DNA reads TGTGCCAGCAGCTCTAGACAGGGGGCCTATGGCTACACCTTC.

The V call is TRBV5-1, the J call TRBJ1-1; the D gene is possibly TRBD1 (5 bases). The CDR3 consists of 12 residues. Trimming stripped 0 bases from V and 11 bases from J, with 11 bases between. Germline CDR1 is SGHRS and CDR2 is YFSETQ. CDR3 coding DNA: TGCGCCAGCAGCTTGGAGGCAGGGAGGGCTTTCTTT. Its protein is CASSLEAGRAFF.